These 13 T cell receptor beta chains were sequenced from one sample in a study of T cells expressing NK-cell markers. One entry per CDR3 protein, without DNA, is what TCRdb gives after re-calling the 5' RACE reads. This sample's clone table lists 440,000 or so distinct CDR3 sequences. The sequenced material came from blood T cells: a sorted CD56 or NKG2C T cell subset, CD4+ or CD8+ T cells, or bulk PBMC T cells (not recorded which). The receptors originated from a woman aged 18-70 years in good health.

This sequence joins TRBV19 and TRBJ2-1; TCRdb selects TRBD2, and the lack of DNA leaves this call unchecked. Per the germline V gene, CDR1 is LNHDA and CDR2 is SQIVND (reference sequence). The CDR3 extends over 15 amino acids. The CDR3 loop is CASRYRGLEYNEQFF.

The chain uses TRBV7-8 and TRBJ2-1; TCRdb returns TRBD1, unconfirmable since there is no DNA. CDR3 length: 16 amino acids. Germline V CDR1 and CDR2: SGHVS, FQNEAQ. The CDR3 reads CASSLAPGVEYNEQFF.

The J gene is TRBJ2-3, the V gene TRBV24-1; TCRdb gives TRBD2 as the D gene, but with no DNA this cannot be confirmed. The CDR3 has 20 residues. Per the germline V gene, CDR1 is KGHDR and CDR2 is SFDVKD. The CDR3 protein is CATSDFRGGASGWGTDTQYF.

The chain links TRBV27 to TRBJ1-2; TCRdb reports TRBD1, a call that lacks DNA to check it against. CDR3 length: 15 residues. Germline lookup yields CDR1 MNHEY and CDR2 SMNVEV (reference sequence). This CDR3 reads CASSPTGGGLRGYTF.

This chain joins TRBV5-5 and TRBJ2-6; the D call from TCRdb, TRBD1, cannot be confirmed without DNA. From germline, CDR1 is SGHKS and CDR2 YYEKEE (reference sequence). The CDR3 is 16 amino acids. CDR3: CASSLGLGAGANVLTF.

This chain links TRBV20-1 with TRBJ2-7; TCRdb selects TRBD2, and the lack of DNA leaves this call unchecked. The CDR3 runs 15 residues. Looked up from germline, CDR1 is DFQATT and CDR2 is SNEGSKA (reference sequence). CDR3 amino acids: CSARASGRSPYEQYF.

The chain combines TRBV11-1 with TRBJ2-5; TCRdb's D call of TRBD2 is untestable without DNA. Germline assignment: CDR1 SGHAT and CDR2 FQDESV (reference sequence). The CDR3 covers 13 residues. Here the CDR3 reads CASTSQEEETQYF.

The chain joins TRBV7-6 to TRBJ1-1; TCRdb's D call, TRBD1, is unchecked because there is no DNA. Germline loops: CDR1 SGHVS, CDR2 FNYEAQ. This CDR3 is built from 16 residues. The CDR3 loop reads CASSLGLGAGLTEAFF. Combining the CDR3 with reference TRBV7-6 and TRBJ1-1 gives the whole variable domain GAGVSQSPRYKVTKRGQDVALRCDPISGHVSLYWYRQALGQGPEFLTYFNYEAQQDKSGLPNDRFSAERPEGSISTLTIQRTEQRDSAMYRCASSLGLGAGLTEAFFGQGTRLTVV.

The CDR3 sequence: CASSSGGPVYGELFF. The chain combines TRBV12-3 or TRBV12-4 with TRBJ2-2; TCRdb outputs TRBD1, but without DNA this stays unchecked. The length of the CDR3 is 15 residues.

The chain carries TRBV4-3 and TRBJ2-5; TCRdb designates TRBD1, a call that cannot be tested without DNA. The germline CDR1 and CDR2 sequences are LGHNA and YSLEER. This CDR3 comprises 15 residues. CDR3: CASSQGTGAQETQYF.

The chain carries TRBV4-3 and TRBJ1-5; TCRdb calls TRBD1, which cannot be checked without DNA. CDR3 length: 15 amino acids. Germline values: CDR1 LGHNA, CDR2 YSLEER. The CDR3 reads CASSQEDGGGQPQHF.

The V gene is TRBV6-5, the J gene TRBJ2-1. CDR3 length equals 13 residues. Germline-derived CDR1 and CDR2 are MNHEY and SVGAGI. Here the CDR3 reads CASSSDKYNEQFF.

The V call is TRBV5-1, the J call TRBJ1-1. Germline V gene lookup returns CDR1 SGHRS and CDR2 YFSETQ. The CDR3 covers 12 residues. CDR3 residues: CASSLGSGEAFF.